This TCR beta chain was sequenced for a study of glioma-infiltrating T cells after dendritic cell vaccination. Method: immunoSEQ multiplex PCR; TCRdb's copy keeps in-frame clones and lacks some. This sample carries about 92,000 clones, around 86% of them seen once, and the ten largest clones take approximately 15%. V shed 1 base and J shed 4 bases, with 8 bases lying between them. Germline values: CDR1 SGHRS, CDR2 YFSETQ. This CDR3 region has 14 residues. The sample consisted of blood, taken before dendritic cell vaccination. The clonotype was recovered from a human donor with glioblastoma. The chain has TRBV5-1 and TRBJ2-2, with D unclear. The CDR3 sequence is CASSLTSGTGELFF. CDR3 bases: TGCGCCAGCAGCTTGACCTCGGGCACCGGGGAGCTGTTTTTT.